This TCR beta chain came from a study of cytomegalovirus exposure and HLA in healthy donors. Study overall: The roughly 120 validation repertoires, a later analysis reported, used the same platform as the approximately 650 first-cohort repertoires. Points from the study as a whole: TCR clusters originating in the first cohort tended to co-occur in the 100 to 150 validation repertoires, according to a later analysis.

The repertoire was sequenced with immunoSEQ multiplex PCR; TCRdb's copy has only in-frame clones and lacks some. The sample holds tens of thousands of clones, over 90% seen once. The CDR3 extends over 14 amino acids. Germline values: CDR1 MGHDK, CDR2 SYGVNS. Between the trimmed V and J ends, which lost 1 base and 2 bases, there was a span of 8 bases. Points on this clone: Its cognate antigen is unknown.

Donors were drawn from the approximately 120-subject validation cohort, separate from the 666-subject first cohort. The sample comprised PBMCs. The receptor was derived from a woman between 18 and 29 years old in good health and CMV-seropositive. The V gene is TRBV25-1, the J gene TRBJ1-1, with D hard to call. CDR3 sequence (DNA): TGTGCCAGCAGTGAATGGTCGGGTAACACTGAAGCTTTCTTT. Its translation: CASSEWSGNTEAFF. Full variable domain (remainder filled in from reference TRBV25-1 and TRBJ1-1): EADIYQTPRYLVIGTGKKITLECSQTMGHDKMYWYQQDPGMELHLIHYSYGVNSTEKGDLSSESTVSRIRTEHFPLTLESARPSHTSQYLCASSEWSGNTEAFFGQGTRLTVV.